The clone carrying this T cell receptor beta chain was detected a few times. TCRdb reanalysed the 5' RACE reads using MiXCR and keeps one entry per CDR3 protein. This sample has about half a million distinct CDR3 sequences, with 15% to 20% found just once. V shed 4 bases and J 2 bases; nucleotides not matched to a gene: 9. This CDR3 has 16 amino acids. Per the germline V gene, CDR1 is SGHRS and CDR2 is YFSETQ. This record comes from a study of T-cell memory formation after mild COVID-19. This chain links TRBV5-1 with TRBJ2-1; 7 bases line up with TRBD2. The clonotype was recovered from an adult woman who had mild COVID-19 (a few samples of this study predate the infection). Cell type and time point are not known. Material: PBMCs or a T cell subset sorted from them (not recorded which). CDR3 protein: CASSRTSGGTYNEQFF. Here the CDR3 DNA reads TGCGCCAGCAGCCGGACTAGTGGAGGGACCTACAATGAGCAGTTCTTC. Combining the CDR3 with reference TRBV5-1 and TRBJ2-1 gives the whole variable domain KAGVTQTPRYLIKTRGQQVTLSCSPISGHRSVSWYQQTPGQGLQFLFEYFSETQRNKGNFPGRFSGRQFSNSRSEMNVSTLELGDSALYLCASSRTSGGTYNEQFFGPGTRLTVL.